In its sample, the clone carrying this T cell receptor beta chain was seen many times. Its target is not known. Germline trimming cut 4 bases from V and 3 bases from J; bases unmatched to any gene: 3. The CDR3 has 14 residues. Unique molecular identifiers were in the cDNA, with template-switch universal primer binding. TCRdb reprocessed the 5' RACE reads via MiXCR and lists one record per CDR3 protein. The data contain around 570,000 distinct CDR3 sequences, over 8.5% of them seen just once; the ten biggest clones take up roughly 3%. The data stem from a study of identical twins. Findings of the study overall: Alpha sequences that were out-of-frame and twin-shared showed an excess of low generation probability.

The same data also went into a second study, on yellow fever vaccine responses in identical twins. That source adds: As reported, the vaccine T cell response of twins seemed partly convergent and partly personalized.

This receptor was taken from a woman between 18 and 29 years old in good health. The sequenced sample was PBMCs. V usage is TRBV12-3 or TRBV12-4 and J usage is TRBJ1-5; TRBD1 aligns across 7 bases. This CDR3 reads CASSSDRLNQPQHF. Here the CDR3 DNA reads TGTGCCAGCAGTTCGGACAGGCTCAATCAGCCCCAGCATTTT.